A single sample gave rise to the 31 T cell receptor beta chains below, sequenced in a study of T cells after yellow fever vaccination. One entry per CDR3 protein results from TCRdb running MiXCR on the 5' RACE reads. The sample records 300,000 to 400,000 distinct CDR3 sequences, 3% to 4.5% being singletons. Source: PBMCs, taken 5 days after the yellow fever booster vaccination. All receptors come from a man in his late teens or twenties who received the YFV17D yellow fever vaccine.

There are a few counts of this clonotype. This chain joins TRBV7-3 and TRBJ1-1; no clear D. CDR3 length: 15 residues. V gave up 5 bases and J gave up 4 bases, with 17 bases separating them. Germline CDR1 SGHTA, CDR2 FQGTGA. Written as DNA, the CDR3 is TGTGCCAGCAGCCCTGAGAATACTATTACCACTGAAGCTTTCTTT. It is translated as CASSPENTITTEAFF.

The rearrangement uses TRBV4-2 and TRBJ2-5; tentative D call: TRBD2 (6 bases). The germline gives CDR1 LGHNA, CDR2 YNFKEQ. There are 16 residues in the CDR3. V was shortened by 1 base and J by 0 bases, with 12 bases between the two germline ends. The CDR3 nucleotides read TGTGCCAGCAGCCAAGCGGGGGTAAAGTACCAAGAGACCCAGTACTTC. This encodes CASSQAGVKYQETQYF.

This chain uses TRBV7-9 with TRBJ2-4; D is uncertain. Trimming pared 2 bases from V and 3 bases from J, leaving 11 bases between. Per germline, CDR1 SEHNR and CDR2 FQNEAQ (reference sequence). This CDR3 contains 15 residues. The CDR3 protein is CASSLISAVKNIQYF. CDR3 nucleotide sequence: TGTGCCAGCAGCTTAATTTCGGCGGTCAAAAACATTCAGTACTTC.

In this sample, this clonotype turned up many times. The V call is TRBV7-2, the J call TRBJ2-5, with D unresolved. The V end was cut by 2 bases, the J end by 6 bases, with 7 bases between. Per germline, CDR1 SGHTA and CDR2 FQGNSA. This CDR3 is built from 12 residues. This CDR3 is CASSLYGQTQYF. DNA for the CDR3: TGTGCCAGCAGCTTATATGGTCAGACCCAGTACTTC. The full variable domain, completed using reference TRBV7-2 and TRBJ2-5, is GAGVSQSPSNKVTEKGKDVELRCDPISGHTALYWYRQSLGQGLEFLIYFQGNSAPDKSGLPSDRFSAERTGGSVSTLTIQRTQQEDSAVYLCASSLYGQTQYFGPGTRLLVL.

This clonotype was counted ten times or more. The chain carries TRBV7-2 and TRBJ2-5; D gene unclear. Trimming stripped 5 bases from V and 0 bases from J, with 10 bases between. This CDR3 contains 14 residues. Germline CDR1 SGHTA, CDR2 FQGNSA. The CDR3 spells CASSPSADQETQYF. As DNA, the CDR3 is TGTGCCAGCAGCCCCTCGGCGGACCAAGAGACCCAGTACTTC.

Concerning this clonotype: A read error may produce the germline difference seen at one junction end. The J gene is TRBJ2-2, the V gene TRBV27; D gene ambiguous. The germline gives CDR1 MNHEY, CDR2 SMNVEV (reference sequence). This CDR3 contains 12 residues. CDR3 coding DNA: TGTGCCTGCAGTTTCAGGACCGGGGAGCTGTTTTTT. Protein product: CACSFRTGELFF.

This clonotype showed up just a few times. The chain has TRBV19 and TRBJ2-1; perhaps TRBD1 as D (5 bases). This CDR3 spans 13 amino acids. The ends were cut back, 1 base at V and 7 bases at J, with 8 bases in the middle. Germline V lookup: CDR1 LNHDA, CDR2 SQIVND (reference sequence). CDR3 protein: CASSIGSGNEQFF. CDR3 coding DNA: TGTGCCAGTAGTATAGGTTCAGGGAATGAGCAGTTCTTC.

This clonotype was observed at least ten times. The chain employs TRBV4-1 and TRBJ1-1, with TRBD1 matching over 7 bases. The CDR3 contains 14 residues. J lost 2 bases, V lost 6 bases, and 6 bases had no gene match. CDR1 and CDR2 (germline): MGHRA, YSYEKL. The CDR3 sequence: CASRRTGDNTEAFF. The CDR3 DNA follows: TGCGCCAGCAGACGAACAGGGGATAACACTGAAGCTTTCTTT.

The table lists this clonotype with a few counts. The chain couples TRBV4-3 to TRBJ2-5; D gene unclear. There are 15 residues in the CDR3. The germline gives CDR1 LGHNA, CDR2 YSLEER. The germline V and J ends were trimmed by 3 bases and 2 bases, with 13 bases remaining between them. This chain's CDR3 is CASSQGNTVQETQYF. CDR3 sequence (DNA): TGCGCCAGCAGCCAGGGAAACACAGTACAAGAGACCCAGTACTTC.

The genes are TRBV5-6 and TRBJ1-1, with D possibly being TRBD1 (5 bases). The germline V and J ends were trimmed by 0 bases and 0 bases, with 9 bases remaining between them. CDR1 SGHDT and CDR2 YYEEEE come from the germline V gene. The CDR3 covers 15 residues. The CDR3 DNA reads as TGTGCCAGCAGCTTGGCGGAGACAGTGAACACTGAAGCTTTCTTT. This encodes CASSLAETVNTEAFF.

This clonotype was found many times. The genes are TRBV7-2 and TRBJ2-7, with D possibly matching TRBD2 (6 bases). The V end was cut by 5 bases, the J end by 0 bases, with 14 bases between. The germline CDR1 and CDR2 sequences are SGHTA and FQGNSA. The CDR3 is 15 residues long. CDR3 sequence reads: CASSRPGLGSYEQYF. CDR3 DNA sequence: TGTGCCAGCAGCCGGCCGGGACTTGGCTCCTACGAGCAGTACTTC.

This clonotype was seen at least ten times. The J gene is TRBJ2-5, the V gene TRBV5-1; 7 bases are shared with TRBD2. CDR1 and CDR2 from the germline V gene are SGHRS and YFSETQ. The J segment lost 5 bases and the V segment lost 1 base, leaving 8 bases of the junction unmatched. The CDR3 loop spans 15 amino acids. The CDR3 loop is CASSLLPGGGETQYF. The CDR3 DNA is TGCGCCAGCAGCTTGCTTCCGGGGGGAGGTGAGACCCAGTACTTC.

This clonotype has only a few counts. The chain is built from TRBV19 and TRBJ2-1; D possibly corresponds to TRBD1 (6 bases). The germline V and J ends were trimmed by 1 base and 3 bases, with 16 bases remaining between them. Germline loops: CDR1 LNHDA, CDR2 SQIVND (reference sequence). This CDR3 is built from 17 residues. The CDR3 DNA reads as TGTGCCAGTAGTATAGTGTCCGGGACACCTAACTACAATGAGCAGTTCTTC. As protein: CASSIVSGTPNYNEQFF.

There are many counts of this clonotype. V is TRBV4-1 and J is TRBJ2-7; D possibly corresponds to TRBD1 (5 bases). The CDR3 sequence is 13 residues long. V gave up 4 bases and J gave up 5 bases, with 12 bases separating them. Looked up from germline, CDR1 is MGHRA and CDR2 is YSYEKL. The CDR3 DNA reads TGCGCCAGCAGCCCGAGCCAGGGTAACGAGCAGTACTTC. Amino acid sequence: CASSPSQGNEQYF.

The chain employs TRBV12-3 or TRBV12-4 and TRBJ2-1; 9 bases agree with TRBD1. V trimming: 5 bases; J trimming: 8 bases; junction bases outside the gene matches: 10. This CDR3 is 15 amino acids long. DNA for the CDR3: TGTGCCAGCAGTCCACCGGGACAGGGCGGTTATGAGCAGTTCTTC. This codes for CASSPPGQGGYEQFF.

The chain is built from TRBV20-1 and TRBJ2-7; 11 positions agree with TRBD2. The CDR3 contains 15 residues. The V gene end was trimmed by 6 bases and the J gene end by 0 bases; junction bases not matched to a gene: 7. CDR1 is DFQATT, CDR2 SNEGSKA, per germline (reference sequence). CDR3 region: CSAPRLAGNSYEQYF. The CDR3 DNA follows: TGCAGTGCCCCGCGACTAGCGGGGAACTCCTACGAGCAGTACTTC.

The table lists this clonotype with many counts. The chain couples TRBV7-2 to TRBJ2-3; TRBD2 is a possible D gene (5 bases). V shed 2 bases and J shed 4 bases, with 13 bases lying between them. Germline CDR1 reads SGHTA; CDR2 reads FQGNSA. The CDR3 is 15 amino acids. CDR3 sequence: CASSLYGLASDTQYF. The CDR3 region has the DNA TGTGCCAGCAGCTTATACGGCCTAGCCTCAGATACGCAGTATTTT.

The V call is TRBV7-9, the J call TRBJ1-2; D is undetermined. The CDR3 totals 15 residues. Trimming left V 0 bases short and J 4 bases short, with 12 bases between. Germline lookup yields CDR1 SEHNR and CDR2 FQNEAQ (reference sequence). The CDR3 here is CASSLATENLYGYTF. CDR3 DNA: TGTGCCAGCAGCTTAGCTACAGAGAATCTCTATGGCTACACCTTC. Combining the CDR3 with reference TRBV7-9 and TRBJ1-2 gives the whole variable domain DTGVSQNPRHKITKRGQNVTFRCDPISEHNRLYWYRQTLGQGPEFLTYFQNEAQLEKSRLLSDRFSAERPKGSFSTLEIQRTEQGDSAMYLCASSLATENLYGYTFGSGTRLTVV.

This clonotype was seen only a few times. The rearrangement joins TRBV20-1 to TRBJ2-4; D ambiguous. This CDR3 has 14 amino acids. Germline CDR1 reads DFQATT; CDR2 reads SNEGSKA (reference sequence). V dropped 6 bases and J dropped 0 bases, with 12 bases sitting between them. This CDR3 is CSAFSPLAKNIQYF. CDR3 in DNA: TGCAGTGCGTTCTCTCCTCTAGCCAAAAACATTCAGTACTTC.

The chain employs TRBV11-2 and TRBJ1-2, with 7 bases matching TRBD1. This CDR3 has 18 residues. V gave up 4 bases and J gave up 1 base; unmatched junction bases: 15. Germline V gene sequence: CDR1 SGHAT, CDR2 FQNNGV. The CDR3 protein is CASSSYRTGPHLNYGYTF. The CDR3 nucleotides are TGTGCCAGCAGCTCTTACAGGACAGGCCCCCACCTTAACTATGGCTACACCTTC.

This clonotype was detected ten times or more. The chain carries TRBV20-1 and TRBJ2-1; 12 bases are a match to TRBD2. Per germline, CDR1 DFQATT and CDR2 SNEGSKA (reference sequence). The CDR3 loop spans 16 amino acids. The V segment lost 1 base and the J segment 8 bases; nucleotides outside the gene matches: 9. The CDR3: CSARVLRTSGADEQFF. The CDR3 nucleotides read TGCAGTGCTAGAGTCCTAAGGACTAGCGGGGCGGATGAGCAGTTCTTC.

This clonotype appeared many times. The V call is TRBV10-3, the J call TRBJ2-3; D is undetermined. Per germline, CDR1 ENHRY and CDR2 SYGVKD. The CDR3 runs 13 residues. Trimming left V 0 bases short and J 6 bases short, with 7 bases between. CDR3 in amino acids: CAISESDGDTQYF. Written as DNA, the CDR3 is TGTGCCATCAGTGAGTCGGATGGGGATACGCAGTATTTT.

In its sample, this clonotype was seen a few times. The chain employs TRBV7-2 and TRBJ1-6; D is unresolved. CDR1 is SGHTA, CDR2 FQGNSA, per germline. This CDR3 spans 16 amino acids. Deletions cut 1 base from V and 7 bases from J, with 14 bases between. CDR3: CASSLGGSGMNSPLHF. CDR3 sequence (DNA): TGTGCCAGCAGCTTAGGAGGTTCGGGGATGAATTCACCCCTCCACTTT.

This chain joins TRBV2 and TRBJ2-5, with unresolved D. The CDR3 sequence is 12 residues long. Germline CDR1 is SNHLY and CDR2 is FYNNEI. V lost 5 bases to trimming and J lost 5 bases, with 9 bases between them. For the CDR3, the DNA is TGTGCCAGCAGTACGACCGGGGAGACCCAGTACTTC. It is translated as CASSTTGETQYF.

The CDR3 DNA reads TGTGCCAGCAGGATCTCCGGTGGGACGTACGAGCAGTACTTC. Translating it yields CASRISGGTYEQYF. V usage is TRBV7-2 and J usage is TRBJ2-7, with D perhaps matching TRBD1 or TRBD2 (5 bases each). The CDR3 consists of 14 residues. From germline, CDR1 is SGHTA and CDR2 FQGNSA. Trimming stripped 6 bases from V and 4 bases from J, with 16 bases between.

This clonotype was seen ten or more times. V is TRBV7-2 and J is TRBJ1-1, with D possibly TRBD1 on 6 matching bases. This CDR3 has 13 amino acids. Germline V gives CDR1 SGHTA, CDR2 FQGNSA. V dropped 5 bases and J dropped 6 bases, with 13 bases sitting between them. The CDR3 sequence is CASSPPGEAEAFF. CDR3 sequence (DNA): TGTGCCAGCAGCCCTCCAGGGGAGGCTGAAGCTTTCTTT.

This clonotype was counted ten times or more. The chain links TRBV7-2 to TRBJ2-7; 9 positions match TRBD2. After removal of 0 bases from V and 4 bases from J, the junction contained 7 bases not matched to a gene. CDR1 and CDR2 from the germline V gene are SGHTA and FQGNSA. This CDR3 comprises 16 residues. CDR3 sequence: CASSLAGASGVYEQYF. The CDR3 DNA follows: TGTGCCAGCAGCTTAGCGGGGGCTAGCGGGGTTTACGAGCAGTACTTC.

This clonotype was counted between two and nine times. J is TRBJ1-3 and V is TRBV28, with no clear D. The CDR3 length is 15 residues. Trimming left V 3 bases short and J 0 bases short, with 9 bases between. Per germline, CDR1 MDHEN and CDR2 SYDVKM. The CDR3 coding sequence is TGTGCCAGCAGTTTCGTTAAAAGCTCTGGAAACACCATATATTTT. Its protein product is CASSFVKSSGNTIYF.

This clonotype was seen a handful of times. The chain combines TRBV15 with TRBJ2-2; the D call may be TRBD1 or TRBD2 (5 bases each). Germline values: CDR1 LNHNV, CDR2 YYDKDF (reference sequence). CDR3 length: 16 amino acids. Between the trimmed V and J ends, which lost 1 base and 0 bases, there was a span of 9 bases. The CDR3: CATSRARGSNTGELFF. For the CDR3, the DNA is TGTGCCACCAGCAGAGCGAGGGGATCGAACACCGGGGAGCTGTTTTTT.

In this sample, this clonotype turned up many times. The chain carries TRBV15 and TRBJ2-7; 9 nucleotides line up with TRBD1. The CDR3 has 15 amino acids. Looked up from germline, CDR1 is LNHNV and CDR2 is YYDKDF (reference sequence). V was pared by 5 bases and J by 6 bases, with 11 bases of the junction left unmatched. The CDR3: CATSPWGQGGSEQYF. Written as DNA, the CDR3 is TGTGCCACCAGCCCCTGGGGACAGGGAGGTAGCGAGCAGTACTTC.

In this sample, this clonotype turned up many times. The V call is TRBV5-6, the J call TRBJ2-2, with 7 bases matching TRBD2. The germline CDR1 and CDR2 sequences are SGHDT and YYEEEE. This CDR3 region has 14 residues. V was clipped by 5 bases and J by 4 bases; unmatched bases: 5. In DNA form, the CDR3 reads TGTGCCAGCAGATGGGGGGGGACCACCGGGGAGCTGTTTTTT. Translated: CASRWGGTTGELFF.